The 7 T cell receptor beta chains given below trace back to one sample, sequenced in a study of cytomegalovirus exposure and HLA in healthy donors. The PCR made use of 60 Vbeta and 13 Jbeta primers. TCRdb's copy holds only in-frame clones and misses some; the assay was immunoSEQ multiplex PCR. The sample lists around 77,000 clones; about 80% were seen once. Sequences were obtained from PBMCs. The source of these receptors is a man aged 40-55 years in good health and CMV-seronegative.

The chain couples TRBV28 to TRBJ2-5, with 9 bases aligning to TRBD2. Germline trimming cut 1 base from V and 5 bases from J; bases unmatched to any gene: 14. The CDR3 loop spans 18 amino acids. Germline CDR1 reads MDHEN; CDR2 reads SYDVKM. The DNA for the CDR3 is TGTGCCAGCAGTTTATATGGATGGAAGGCGGGGGGGCAGGAGACCCAGTACTTC. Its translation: CASSLYGWKAGGQETQYF.

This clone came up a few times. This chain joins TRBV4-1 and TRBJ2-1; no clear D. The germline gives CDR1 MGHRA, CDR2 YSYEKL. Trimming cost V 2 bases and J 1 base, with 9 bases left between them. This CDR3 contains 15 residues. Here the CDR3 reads CASSQKQSSYNEQFF. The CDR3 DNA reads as TGCGCCAGCAGCCAAAAACAGAGTTCCTACAATGAGCAGTTCTTC.

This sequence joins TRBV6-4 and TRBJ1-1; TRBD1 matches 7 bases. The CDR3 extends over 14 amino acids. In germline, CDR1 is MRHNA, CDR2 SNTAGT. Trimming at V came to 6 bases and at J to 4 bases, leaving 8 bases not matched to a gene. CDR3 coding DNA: TGTGCCAGCAGAGGTACAGGGGCAGCCACTGAAGCTTTCTTT. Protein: CASRGTGAATEAFF.

CDR3 loop: CASSSGGSNQPQHF. The CDR3, as DNA: TGTGCCAGCAGTTCAGGGGGCAGCAATCAGCCCCAGCATTTT. V usage is TRBV28 and J usage is TRBJ1-5, with TRBD1 matching over 8 bases. CDR1 and CDR2 (germline): MDHEN, SYDVKM. The CDR3 is made up of 14 amino acids. The trim removed 4 bases at V and 1 base at J, leaving 0 bases unmatched. Full variable domain (rest looked up from reference TRBV28 and TRBJ1-5): DVKVTQSSRYLVKRTGEKVFLECVQDMDHENMFWYRQDPGLGLRLIYFSYDVKMKEKGDIPEGYSVSREKKERFSLILESASTNQTSMYLCASSSGGSNQPQHFGDGTRLSIL.

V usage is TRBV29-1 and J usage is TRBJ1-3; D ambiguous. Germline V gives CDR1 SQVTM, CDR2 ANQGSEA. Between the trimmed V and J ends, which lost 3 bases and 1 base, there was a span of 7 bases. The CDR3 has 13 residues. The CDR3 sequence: CSVETGSGNTIYF. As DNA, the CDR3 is TGCAGCGTTGAGACGGGTTCTGGAAACACCATATATTTT.

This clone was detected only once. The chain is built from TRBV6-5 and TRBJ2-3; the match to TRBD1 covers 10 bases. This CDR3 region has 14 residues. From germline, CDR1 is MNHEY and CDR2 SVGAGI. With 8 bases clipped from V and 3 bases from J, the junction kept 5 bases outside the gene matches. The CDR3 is CASRGTGVTDTQYF. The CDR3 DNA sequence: TGTGCCAGCCGCGGGACAGGGGTGACAGATACGCAGTATTTT.

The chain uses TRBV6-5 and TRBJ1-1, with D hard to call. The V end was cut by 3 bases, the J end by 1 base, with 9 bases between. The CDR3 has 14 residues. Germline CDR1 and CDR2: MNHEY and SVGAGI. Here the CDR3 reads CASSYRRRNTEAFF. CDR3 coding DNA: TGTGCCAGCAGTTATAGACGGAGGAACACTGAAGCTTTCTTT.